These T cell receptor beta chains were read from a single sample in a study of blood T cell repertoires in COVID-19. Profiled with immunoSEQ multiplex PCR; TCRdb holds only in-frame clones, not every one. The repertoire has more than 300,000 clones, around 87% of them found once; the top ten carry nearly 6.5%. The source material was peripheral blood. The receptors derive from a woman aged 45 to 65 with COVID-19, enrolled during active disease. CDR3s include the opening cysteine and the closing phenylalanine or tryptophan. Each record gives: clone size, J gene, D gene, V gene, CDR3 protein, CDR3 DNA. The D gene is left open where the match is weak. Where a row states a size, it is once, few, many or the class of an expanded clone; other rows omit it.

NA	TRBJ1-1	NA	TRBV5-3	CARYRDRMNTEAFF	TGTGCCAGATACAGGGATCGGATGAACACTGAAGCTTTCTTT
NA	TRBJ2-2	TRBD2	TRBV7-9	CASSEPGGRGTGELFF	TGTGCCAGCAGTGAACCGGGCGGGAGGGGCACCGGGGAGCTGTTTTTT
NA	TRBJ2-1	TRBD2	TRBV12-3/TRBV12-4	CASSLIGRGEQFF	TGTGCCAGCAGTTTAATAGGGAGGGGTGAGCAGTTCTTC
NA	TRBJ2-3	TRBD2	TRBV11-2	CASSLVLAGGDTQYF	TGTGCCAGCAGCTTAGTCCTAGCGGGAGGGGATACGCAGTATTTT
NA	TRBJ1-4	NA	TRBV19	CASSFLTGLDEKLFF	TGTGCCAGTAGCTTTCTGACAGGATTGGATGAAAAACTGTTTTTT
NA	TRBJ2-7	NA	TRBV7-6	CASKRSLGDLDEQYF	TGTGCCAGCAAGCGATCCCTGGGGGACTTGGACGAGCAGTACTTC
NA	TRBJ2-4	NA	TRBV24-1	CATSEGGAGAKNIQYF	TGTGCCACCAGTGAAGGAGGGGCAGGGGCCAAAAACATTCAGTACTTC
few	TRBJ1-1	TRBD1	TRBV5-4	CASSWDRGDLAFF	TGTGCCAGCAGCTGGGACAGGGGCGACTTGGCTTTCTTT
NA	TRBJ1-4	NA	TRBV7-2	CASSLAHDSEKLFF	TGTGCCAGCAGCTTAGCGCATGACAGTGAAAAACTGTTTTTT
once	TRBJ2-1	TRBD1	TRBV19	CASIPGQGYNEQFF	TGTGCCAGTATTCCTGGACAGGGTTACAATGAGCAGTTCTTC
once	TRBJ1-6	NA	TRBV5-1	CASSLLGHGNSPLHF	TGCGCCAGCAGCTTACTGGGACATGGGAATTCACCCCTCCACTTT
once	TRBJ1-1	TRBD1	TRBV18	CASSPDRLSAEAFF	TGTGCCAGCTCACCGGACAGGTTAAGCGCTGAAGCTTTCTTT
NA	TRBJ2-1	TRBD2	TRBV2	CASSAMGLAGEQFF	TGTGCCAGCAGTGCTATGGGACTAGCGGGAGAACAGTTCTTC
few	TRBJ1-2	TRBD1	TRBV5-1	CASSPKRQGSGYTF	TGCGCCAGCAGCCCGAAACGACAGGGCAGTGGCTACACCTTC
NA	TRBJ1-2	TRBD1	TRBV27	CASRLQGNYGYTF	TGTGCCAGCAGGCTACAGGGGAACTATGGCTACACCTTC
NA	TRBJ2-1	NA	TRBV5-1	CASSPSSESTRNAKQFF	TGCGCCAGCAGTCCCTCTAGCGAGAGCACAAGAAACGCAAAACAGTTCTTC
NA	TRBJ2-6	TRBD1	TRBV6-6	CASSPFLHDRDGLSGANVLTF	TGTGCCAGCAGCCCCTTTCTACACGACAGGGATGGGCTCTCTGGGGCCAACGTCCTGACTTTC
once	TRBJ2-7	TRBD1	TRBV12-5	CASGLTGQGVYEQYF	TGTGCTAGTGGTTTGACGGGACAGGGGGTCTACGAGCAGTACTTC
NA	TRBJ2-7	TRBD1	TRBV19	CASSPDRGPSYEQYF	TGTGCCAGTTCCCCTGACAGGGGTCCCTCCTACGAGCAGTACTTC
NA	TRBJ1-1	NA	TRBV27	CASSSTVTQAFF	TGTGCCAGCAGTTCAACCGTGACTCAAGCTTTCTTT
NA	TRBJ1-3	NA	TRBV5-1	CASSLDLTYSGNTIYF	TGCGCCAGCAGCTTGGACCTTACTTACTCTGGAAACACCATATATTTT
NA	TRBJ1-4	TRBD1	TRBV18	CASSPSTGYEKLFF	TGTGCCAGCTCACCGTCGACAGGGTATGAAAAACTGTTTTTT
NA	TRBJ1-1	TRBD1	TRBV10-2	CASRQQGLNTEAFF	TGCGCCAGCAGGCAACAGGGGCTGAACACTGAAGCTTTCTTT
NA	TRBJ2-7	NA	TRBV6-5	CASSLHRDWEQYF	TGTGCCAGCAGTCTCCACAGGGATTGGGAGCAGTACTTC
many	TRBJ2-1	TRBD2	TRBV7-2	CASSLSWTSGRDSYNEQFF	TGTGCCAGCAGCTTATCGTGGACTAGCGGGAGGGATTCCTACAATGAGCAGTTCTTC
NA	TRBJ1-2	TRBD1	TRBV7-3	CASSPGGSNYGYTF	TGTGCCAGCAGCCCAGGGGGATCTAACTATGGCTACACCTTC
once	TRBJ2-7	TRBD2	TRBV27	CASTLTSGSREQYF	TGTGCCAGCACCCTGACTAGCGGGAGTCGCGAGCAGTACTTC
NA	TRBJ2-1	NA	TRBV19	CASSNGDRIRDEQFF	TGTGCCAGTAGTAATGGAGACAGGATTCGGGATGAGCAGTTCTTC
NA	TRBJ2-1	NA	TRBV6-5	CASSKQEFYNEQFF	TGTGCCAGCAGCAAGCAGGAATTCTACAATGAGCAGTTCTTC
NA	TRBJ2-2	TRBD2	TRBV15	CATSPSGRGNTGELFF	TGTGCCACCAGTCCGAGCGGGAGGGGGAACACCGGGGAGCTGTTTTTT
NA	TRBJ2-7	TRBD1	TRBV5-1	CASSLVGTGVYYEQYF	TGCGCCAGCAGCTTGGTGGGGACAGGGGTCTACTACGAGCAGTACTTC
NA	TRBJ2-3	NA	TRBV24-1	CATGGSTTQYF	TGTGCCACCGGGGGGTCCACTACGCAGTATTTT
once	TRBJ2-1	NA	TRBV19	CASSMRVGAAYNEQFF	TGTGCCAGTAGTATGAGGGTGGGGGCGGCTTACAATGAGCAGTTCTTC
NA	TRBJ2-7	TRBD2	TRBV9	CASSVGTSPRFEQYF	TGTGCCAGCAGCGTTGGGACTAGCCCCAGGTTCGAGCAGTACTTC
NA	TRBJ2-2	TRBD2	TRBV7-2	CASSLGLAGGYGELFF	TGTGCCAGCAGCCTGGGACTAGCGGGAGGGTACGGGGAGCTGTTTTTT
NA	TRBJ1-4	TRBD1	TRBV7-9	CASSLRTGAVGNEKLFF	TGTGCCAGCAGCTTACGAACAGGGGCCGTCGGGAATGAAAAACTGTTTTTT
NA	TRBJ1-5	NA	TRBV19	CASTRGNQPQHF	TGTGCCAGTACGAGGGGCAATCAGCCCCAGCATTTT
NA	TRBJ2-1	TRBD2	TRBV15	CATSRTGGGYNEQFF	TGTGCCACCAGCAGGACGGGAGGAGGATACAATGAGCAGTTCTTC
NA	TRBJ2-3	NA	TRBV7-9	CASSQIGGDTQYF	TGTGCCAGCAGCCAGATTGGCGGAGATACGCAGTATTTT
NA	TRBJ2-3	TRBD2	TRBV7-3	CASGRVGTDTQYF	TGTGCCAGCGGGAGGGTGGGCACAGATACGCAGTATTTT
NA	TRBJ2-1	NA	TRBV11-3	CASSPSGKGEQFF	TGTGCCAGCAGCCCGAGCGGAAAAGGTGAGCAGTTCTTC
NA	TRBJ2-1	TRBD1	TRBV7-3	CASSPTRGLYNEQFF	TGTGCCAGCAGCCCCACGAGGGGGCTCTACAATGAGCAGTTCTTC
NA	TRBJ2-7	NA	TRBV30	CAWSGRGDYEQYF	TGTGCCTGGAGTGGCAGGGGGGATTACGAGCAGTACTTC
NA	TRBJ2-7	NA	TRBV3-1/TRBV3-2	CASSQEGGGRRSYEQYF	TGTGCCAGCAGCCAAGAGGGAGGGGGGCGTCGATCCTACGAGCAGTACTTC
once	TRBJ2-4	NA	TRBV19	CASSIGGVPIPIQYF	TGTGCCAGTAGTATAGGGGGCGTCCCGATTCCCATTCAGTACTTC
few	TRBJ1-5	TRBD1	TRBV7-9	CASALGQANQPQHF	TGTGCCAGCGCTCTTGGACAGGCCAATCAGCCCCAGCATTTT
NA	TRBJ2-7	TRBD2	TRBV7-2	CASQAGGPVYEQYF	TGTGCCAGCCAAGCGGGAGGGCCAGTCTACGAGCAGTACTTC
few	TRBJ1-3	NA	TRBV6-6	CAARSSGNTIYF	TGTGCCGCTAGGAGCTCTGGAAACACCATATATTTT
NA	TRBJ2-1	NA	TRBV7-3	CASSLTSSYNEQFF	TGTGCCAGCAGCTTAACTTCCAGTTACAATGAGCAGTTCTTC
NA	TRBJ2-5	TRBD1	TRBV3-1/TRBV3-2	CASSQAIGRGYGETQYF	TGTGCCAGCAGCCAAGCTATCGGCAGGGGGTATGGAGAGACCCAGTACTTC
once	TRBJ2-7	TRBD1	TRBV29-1	CSAMGQSYEQYF	TGCAGCGCAATGGGACAGTCCTACGAGCAGTACTTC
few	TRBJ2-3	TRBD1	TRBV5-1	CASSPPTGGSTDTQYF	TGCGCCAGCAGCCCCCCGACAGGGGGGAGCACAGATACGCAGTATTTT